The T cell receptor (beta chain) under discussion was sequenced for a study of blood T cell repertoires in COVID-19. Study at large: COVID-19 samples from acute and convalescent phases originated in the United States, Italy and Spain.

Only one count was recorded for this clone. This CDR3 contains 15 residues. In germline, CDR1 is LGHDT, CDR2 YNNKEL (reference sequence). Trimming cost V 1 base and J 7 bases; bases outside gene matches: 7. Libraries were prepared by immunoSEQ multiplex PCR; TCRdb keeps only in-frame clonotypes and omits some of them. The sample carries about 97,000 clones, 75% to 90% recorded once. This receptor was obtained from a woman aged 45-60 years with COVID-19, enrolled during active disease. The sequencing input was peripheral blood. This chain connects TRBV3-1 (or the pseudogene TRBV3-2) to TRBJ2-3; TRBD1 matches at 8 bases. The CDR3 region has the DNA TGTGCCAGCAGCCAAGCATGGCAGGGGGCTAATACGCAGTATTTT. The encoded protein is CASSQAWQGANTQYF.